These 9 T cell receptor beta chains share one sample of origin, sequenced in a study of identical twins. MiXCR was run by TCRdb on the 5' RACE reads, yielding one entry per CDR3 protein. The table shows about 530,000 distinct CDR3 sequences, with around 24% occurring only once. The data were also submitted as part of a second study, on yellow fever vaccine responses in identical twins.

Sequenced sample: CD4+ T cells sorted from blood. The source is a young woman in good health.

The chain is built from TRBV20-1 and TRBJ1-6; the D gene is possibly TRBD1 (6 bases). V gave up 3 bases and J gave up 7 bases, with 13 bases separating them. This CDR3 spans 14 amino acids. Germline V gives CDR1 DFQATT, CDR2 SNEGSKA (reference sequence). CDR3 protein: CSARTGAQNSPLHF. Here the CDR3 DNA reads TGCAGTGCTAGGACGGGGGCACAGAATTCACCCCTCCACTTT.

Ten or more counts support this clonotype. The rearrangement uses TRBV12-3 or TRBV12-4 and TRBJ2-1; 9 bases are a match to TRBD2. CDR3 length: 17 amino acids. V lost 6 bases and J lost 0; bases outside the gene matches: 9. The DNA of the CDR3 is TGTGCCAGCAGCCCGGATAGCGGGAGTAACTCCTACAATGAGCAGTTCTTC. It is translated as CASSPDSGSNSYNEQFF.

The genes are TRBV5-6 and TRBJ2-2; no firm D call. This CDR3 is 14 amino acids long. The V and J ends lost 0 bases and 8 bases respectively, with 11 bases between them. Germline V lookup: CDR1 SGHDT, CDR2 YYEEEE. CDR3 in DNA: TGTGCCAGCAGCTTGGCATACGCCAGGGGGGAGCTGTTTTTT. Protein product: CASSLAYARGELFF.

The chain joins TRBV24-1 to TRBJ2-3; D is unclear. Deletions cut 1 base from V and 1 base from J, with 17 bases between. The CDR3 spans 18 residues. The germline V gene has CDR1 KGHDR and CDR2 SFDVKD. In DNA form, the CDR3 reads TGTGCCACCAGTGATTTCCGAACCTTAGCAAGCCGCACAGATACGCAGTATTTT. Protein sequence: CATSDFRTLASRTDTQYF.

This clonotype was recorded a few times. The chain employs TRBV5-6 and TRBJ2-4, with D possibly being TRBD2 (5 bases). V lost 0 bases and J lost 1, with 11 bases in between. The CDR3 sequence is 16 residues long. Germline loops: CDR1 SGHDT, CDR2 YYEEEE. This CDR3 reads CASSLVEGSAKNIQYF. In DNA, the CDR3 is TGTGCCAGCAGCTTGGTTGAGGGTAGCGCCAAAAACATTCAGTACTTC.

This sequence joins TRBV6-2 or TRBV6-3 and TRBJ2-2; D is unresolved. Germline CDR1 reads MNHEY; CDR2 reads SVGEGT. The CDR3 extends over 12 amino acids. V lost 7 bases, J lost 11 bases, and 14 bases lay in between. The CDR3 protein is CASTLGFLELFF. CDR3 nucleotides: TGTGCCAGCACCTTGGGGTTTCTAGAGCTGTTTTTT.

This chain links TRBV4-1 with TRBJ2-5; D is uncertain. CDR1 is MGHRA, CDR2 YSYEKL, per germline. The CDR3 loop spans 12 amino acids. The V gene lost 6 bases and the J gene lost 4 bases, with 9 bases spanning the gap. The CDR3 loop is CASSRVGETQYF. Here the CDR3 DNA reads TGCGCCAGCAGTAGAGTAGGAGAGACCCAGTACTTC.

The table lists this clonotype with a few counts. The chain recombines TRBV29-1 with TRBJ2-1; D is perhaps TRBD2 (6 bases). The CDR3 runs to 12 residues. V was trimmed by 3 bases and J by 9 bases, leaving 12 bases between them. Germline CDR1 reads SQVTM; CDR2 reads ANQGSEA. This CDR3 is CSVDPGGGEQFF. In DNA, the CDR3 is TGCAGCGTTGACCCTGGGGGAGGTGAGCAGTTCTTC.

This chain's CDR3 is CASSVDGQGARGYTF. The CDR3 region has the DNA TGCGCCAGCAGCGTGGACGGACAGGGGGCTCGTGGCTACACCTTC. This chain joins TRBV5-1 and TRBJ1-2; 11 bases are shared with TRBD1. With V trimmed by 4 bases and J by 7 bases, 9 bases remained unmatched. The length of the CDR3 is 15 residues. Germline-derived CDR1 and CDR2 are SGHRS and YFSETQ. Complete variable domain (other parts from reference TRBV5-1 and TRBJ1-2): KAGVTQTPRYLIKTRGQQVTLSCSPISGHRSVSWYQQTPGQGLQFLFEYFSETQRNKGNFPGRFSGRQFSNSRSEMNVSTLELGDSALYLCASSVDGQGARGYTFGSGTRLTVV.